This T cell receptor (beta chain) appears in the sequencing data of a study of patients and donors after allogeneic stem cell transplantation. The CDR3 consists of 14 residues. V lost 5 bases and J lost 1, with 11 bases in between. TCRdb independently ran MiXCR on the RT-PCR reads; one entry per CDR3 protein. The sample has about 15,000 distinct CDR3 sequences, 27% seen once; the top ten hold 36%. The receptor was isolated from a human donor who was either an allogeneic HSCT recipient or a stem cell or donor lymphocyte infusion donor (not recorded which). It is not recorded whose cells these are; they may come from a transplant donor. The sample was blood, either unsorted or a sorted T cell fraction (not recorded which). The chain employs TRBV12-3 or TRBV12-4 and TRBJ1-1, with no clear D. The CDR3 loop is CASSLGRTNTEAFF. The CDR3 DNA sequence: TGTGCCAGCAGTCTTGGACGGACGAACACTGAAGCTTTCTTT.